A single sample gave rise to the 28 T cell receptor beta chains below, sequenced in a study of CD8+CD57+ T cells in acquired aplastic anemia. Previously, flow cytometry had revealed CD8+CD57+ cell expansion in the patients chosen for sequencing. Template material for TCR beta VDJ and CDR3 profiling consisted of genomic DNA. TCRdb re-derived calls from the reads in MiXCR, one entry per CDR3 protein. The repertoire includes about 160,000 distinct CDR3 sequences, 71% of them detected once, and around 45% sits in the top ten. The material sequenced was sorted CD4+, CD8+, or CD8+CD57+ T cells (not recorded which) from PBMCs. All receptors come from a human donor with aplastic anemia.

This chain links TRBV20-1 with TRBJ2-3; D is possibly TRBD2 (5 bases). This CDR3 contains 15 residues. The germline V gene encodes CDR1 DFQATT and CDR2 SNEGSKA (reference sequence). V was trimmed by 0 bases and J by 0 bases, leaving 10 bases between them. CDR3 amino acids: CSARDLAPSTDTQYF. The CDR3 DNA sequence: TGCAGTGCTAGAGATTTAGCGCCCAGCACAGATACGCAGTATTTT.

The chain uses TRBV20-1 and TRBJ2-1; 7 bases fit TRBD1. CDR3 length: 17 amino acids. From germline, CDR1 is DFQATT and CDR2 SNEGSKA (reference sequence). With V trimmed by 5 bases and J by 3 bases, 16 bases remained unmatched. CDR3: CSARPLDRVEYYNEQFF. DNA of the CDR3: TGCAGTGCTCGCCCATTAGACAGGGTGGAATACTACAATGAGCAGTTCTTC.

The rearrangement links TRBV25-1 to TRBJ2-7; D is unclear. Germline V gene data show CDR1 as MGHDK and CDR2 as SYGVNS. This CDR3 is 14 amino acids long. The V and J ends lost 1 base and 3 bases respectively, with 10 bases between them. The DNA for the CDR3 is TGTGCCAGCAGTGAATTTGGCAGTCTCTACGAGCAGTACTTC. Residues: CASSEFGSLYEQYF.

The chain employs TRBV7-2 and TRBJ2-1; D is perhaps TRBD2 (5 bases). Trimming removed 5 bases at V and 6 bases at J, with 14 bases between. Germline-derived CDR1 and CDR2 are SGHTA and FQGNSA. The CDR3 has 14 amino acids. This chain's CDR3 is CASSRVNRGNEQFF. The CDR3 DNA follows: TGTGCCAGCAGCAGGGTAAATCGGGGCAATGAGCAGTTCTTC.

The chain recombines TRBV24-1 with TRBJ2-5; the D gene is possibly TRBD2 (5 bases). V was pared by 0 bases and J by 4 bases, with 14 bases between. The CDR3 contains 16 residues. In germline, CDR1 is KGHDR, CDR2 SFDVKD. In DNA, the CDR3 is TGTGCCACCAGTGATTTGCGACGGGGAACCGGAGAGACCCAGTACTTC. Translation gives CATSDLRRGTGETQYF.

The J gene is TRBJ2-5, the V gene TRBV7-3; 11 bases are a match to TRBD2. V was clipped by 4 bases and J by 0 bases; unmatched bases: 7. In germline, CDR1 is SGHTA, CDR2 FQGTGA. This CDR3 has 17 amino acids. The CDR3 sequence is CASSSGLAGGNQETQYF. DNA for the CDR3: TGTGCCAGCAGCTCCGGCCTAGCGGGGGGTAACCAAGAGACCCAGTACTTC.

This clonotype came up a few times. The chain couples TRBV20-1 to TRBJ2-7; D is possibly TRBD1 or TRBD2 (5 bases each). Germline V CDR1 and CDR2: DFQATT, SNEGSKA (reference sequence). V lost 1 base and J lost 2, with 9 bases in between. This CDR3 is built from 13 residues. CDR3 protein: CSARVGPTYEQYF. The CDR3 DNA is TGCAGTGCTAGAGTGGGACCAACCTACGAGCAGTACTTC.

The V gene is TRBV2, the J gene TRBJ2-3, with D hard to call. Per the germline V gene, CDR1 is SNHLY and CDR2 is FYNNEI. The CDR3 sequence is 16 residues long. With 3 bases removed from V and 0 bases from J, the gap between germline ends came to 13 bases. The CDR3 protein is CASSDPYWASTDTQYF. CDR3 nucleotides: TGTGCCAGCAGTGACCCATATTGGGCTAGCACAGATACGCAGTATTTT.

V usage is TRBV24-1 and J usage is TRBJ1-5, with a weak D call TRBD1 (6 bases). This CDR3 is built from 14 residues. Germline loops: CDR1 KGHDR, CDR2 SFDVKD. Trimming took 4 bases from V and 4 from J, leaving 10 bases between them. The CDR3 DNA reads TGTGCCACCAGTGACACAGGACAGAATCAGCCCCAGCATTTT. Amino acid sequence: CATSDTGQNQPQHF.

The chain carries TRBV29-1 and TRBJ1-1; D remains unclear. V lost 7 bases and J 4 bases, leaving 10 bases between the germline ends. The CDR3 is 11 residues long. Germline V gene sequence: CDR1 SQVTM, CDR2 ANQGSEA. The CDR3 coding sequence is TGCAGCGGAAGATGGAGCACTGAAGCTTTCTTT. Encoded protein: CSGRWSTEAFF.

V usage is TRBV7-3 and J usage is TRBJ2-3; 7 bases align to TRBD1. The CDR3 is made up of 14 amino acids. Trimming took 3 bases from V and 4 from J; bases not matched to a gene: 4. Germline lookup yields CDR1 SGHTA and CDR2 FQGTGA. This CDR3 reads CASSFRGTADTQYF. CDR3 nucleotide sequence: TGTGCCAGCAGCTTCAGGGGGACGGCAGATACGCAGTATTTT. Using reference TRBV7-3 and TRBJ2-3 for the parts outside the CDR3, the full variable domain is GAGVSQTPSNKVTEKGKYVELRCDPISGHTALYWYRQSLGQGPEFLIYFQGTGAADDSGLPNDRFFAVRPEGSVSTLKIQRTERGDSAVYLCASSFRGTADTQYFGPGTRLTVL.

A few counts support this clonotype. The V and J genes are TRBV7-6 and TRBJ2-7; 10 bases are a match to TRBD2. J lost 3 bases, V lost 4 bases, and 18 bases had no gene match. Germline values: CDR1 SGHVS, CDR2 FNYEAQ. The CDR3 spans 19 residues. The chain's CDR3 is CASSSRGSSGSLHHYEQYF. In DNA, the CDR3 is TGTGCCAGCAGCTCCCGAGGGTCTAGCGGGAGTCTCCATCACTACGAGCAGTACTTC. The complete variable domain, with remaining parts taken from reference TRBV7-6 and TRBJ2-7, reads GAGVSQSPRYKVTKRGQDVALRCDPISGHVSLYWYRQALGQGPEFLTYFNYEAQQDKSGLPNDRFSAERPEGSISTLTIQRTEQRDSAMYRCASSSRGSSGSLHHYEQYFGPGTRLTVT.

This clonotype was observed a few times. This chain uses TRBV6-4 with TRBJ2-2; 11 nucleotides match TRBD1. The CDR3 sequence is 16 residues long. The junction had 3 bases not matched to a gene; V was cut back by 6 bases and J by 0 bases. The germline gives CDR1 MRHNA, CDR2 SNTAGT. In DNA, the CDR3 is TGTGCCAGCAGCGGGACAGGGGGATCGAACACCGGGGAGCTGTTTTTT. Protein sequence: CASSGTGGSNTGELFF.

This clonotype was recorded only once. The chain joins TRBV12-3 or TRBV12-4 to TRBJ2-2; a possible D gene is TRBD2 (6 bases). CDR3 length equals 15 residues. The V end was cut by 6 bases, the J end by 5 bases, with 16 bases between. The CDR3 DNA is TGTGCCAGCAGCCTCCGCCGGGAGAGTACCGGGGAGCTGTTTTTT. Translated: CASSLRRESTGELFF.

This clonotype was seen a handful of times. The V call is TRBV7-2, the J call TRBJ1-6; 8 nucleotides align to TRBD1. Per germline, CDR1 SGHTA and CDR2 FQGNSA. The V and J ends lost 6 bases and 9 bases, in that order; junction bases with no gene match: 7. This CDR3 is built from 14 residues. Here the CDR3 reads CASSSGQAPSPLHF. The CDR3 nucleotides read TGTGCCAGCAGTTCGGGACAGGCACCTTCACCCCTCCACTTT.

The chain recombines TRBV4-3 with TRBJ1-3; the D gene is possibly TRBD1 (5 bases). The germline CDR1 and CDR2 sequences are LGHNA and YSLEER. The CDR3 runs 15 residues. Trimming took off 1 base at V and 4 bases at J, with 11 bases between the two ends. DNA of the CDR3: TGCGCCAGCAGCCAAGGGGTGCGGGGGGGAAACACCATATATTTT. It is translated as CASSQGVRGGNTIYF.

The CDR3 DNA reads TGCAGTGCTGTCCTCCAGGGGGCTGGGGATGAAGCTTTCTTT. Encoded protein: CSAVLQGAGDEAFF. The chain employs TRBV20-1 and TRBJ1-1; the match to TRBD1 covers 8 bases. The V gene end was trimmed by 5 bases and the J gene end by 7 bases; junction bases not matched to a gene: 12. Germline CDR1 and CDR2: DFQATT and SNEGSKA (reference sequence). The CDR3 runs to 14 residues.

The rearrangement uses TRBV20-1 and TRBJ2-7; 9 nucleotides line up with TRBD2. Trimming removed 3 bases from V and 2 bases from J; junction bases left unmatched: 2. Germline V gene sequence: CDR1 DFQATT, CDR2 SNEGSKA (reference sequence). CDR3 length: 13 residues. The DNA of the CDR3 is TGCAGTGCTAGGCTAGCGGGAACCTACGAGCAGTACTTC. Encoded protein: CSARLAGTYEQYF.

This rearrangement joins TRBV10-3 to TRBJ2-7; 9 bases are shared with TRBD1. With 0 bases clipped from V and 5 bases from J, the junction kept 11 bases outside the gene matches. The CDR3 totals 17 residues. Per the germline V gene, CDR1 is ENHRY and CDR2 is SYGVKD. In DNA, the CDR3 is TGTGCCATCAGTGAGTCTAGGGGGACAGGGCAGATGAACGAGCAGTACTTC. Translated, it gives CAISESRGTGQMNEQYF.

The chain has TRBV28 and TRBJ1-1; D is undetermined. The V end lost 4 bases, the J end lost 6 bases, and 12 bases lay between the germline ends. The CDR3 loop spans 13 amino acids. Germline CDR1 is MDHEN and CDR2 is SYDVKM. The CDR3 DNA reads as TGTGCCAGCAGTTCGGCCTTAAACGCTGAAGCTTTCTTT. Amino acids: CASSSALNAEAFF.

Note on this clonotype: This CDR3 fails to terminate in the conserved phenylalanine or tryptophan, so it likely reflects a read error. The gene calls are TRBV20-1 and TRBJ2-7, with a possible D match to TRBD2 (5 bases). Germline V CDR1 and CDR2: DFQATT, SNEGSKA (reference sequence). The CDR3 is 14 amino acids. Trimming pared 3 bases from V and 0 bases from J, leaving 12 bases between. The chain's CDR3 is CSARPAATSYEQYL. The CDR3 DNA reads TGCAGTGCTAGGCCAGCGGCCACCTCCTACGAGCAGTACCTC.

The chain couples TRBV19 to TRBJ1-1; D unresolved. This CDR3 spans 15 amino acids. Germline V gene data show CDR1 as LNHDA and CDR2 as SQIVND (reference sequence). V was cut by 4 bases and J by 11 bases, with 23 bases left in between. This CDR3 is CASSKPSVGLNGAFF. The CDR3 bases are TGTGCCAGTAGTAAACCCTCTGTAGGACTAAATGGGGCTTTCTTT.

The rearrangement links TRBV29-1 to TRBJ2-7; unclear D gene. The V gene lost 4 bases and the J gene lost 0 bases, with 13 bases spanning the gap. This CDR3 has 14 amino acids. Germline CDR1 reads SQVTM; CDR2 reads ANQGSEA. The CDR3 DNA follows: TGCAGCGTTGCCAGCGCGGCAGACTCCTACGAGCAGTACTTC. This translates into CSVASAADSYEQYF.

The rearrangement links TRBV7-3 to TRBJ2-5; a weak D match, TRBD1 (6 bases). V lost 4 bases, J lost 2 bases, and 8 bases lay in between. The CDR3 runs 13 residues. In germline, CDR1 is SGHTA, CDR2 FQGTGA. This CDR3 reads CASSSGQQETQYF. CDR3 in DNA: TGTGCCAGCAGCTCAGGACAGCAAGAGACCCAGTACTTC.

The chain recombines TRBV20-1 with TRBJ2-7, with unresolved D. Germline V gives CDR1 DFQATT, CDR2 SNEGSKA (reference sequence). V lost 3 bases and J lost 4, with 13 bases in between. The CDR3 spans 13 residues. The CDR3 DNA reads TGCAGTGCTAGGGGGATCCTCGGGTACGAGCAGTACTTC. This translates into CSARGILGYEQYF.

Note on this clonotype: At one end the junction does not follow the germline gene, possibly because of a read error. The rearrangement uses TRBV2 and TRBJ1-6, with a weak D call TRBD1 (6 bases). The length of the CDR3 is 15 residues. Germline assignment: CDR1 SNHLY and CDR2 FYNNEI. CDR3 region: CAISGDRTVNSPLHF. In nucleotides, the CDR3 is TGTGCCATCAGTGGGGATCGGACAGTTAATTCACCCCTCCACTTT.

In regard to this clonotype: A clone one base away is much larger, so this may be a read error. The chain is built from TRBV29-1 and TRBJ1-1; D possibly corresponds to TRBD1 (6 bases). Germline V gives CDR1 SQVTM, CDR2 ANQGSEA. CDR3 length equals 15 residues. CDR3 amino acids: CAGSLGAGMNTEAFF. The CDR3 coding sequence is TGCGCCGGCAGCTTGGGGGCAGGGATGAACACTGAAGCTTTCTTT.

The chain couples TRBV7-8 to TRBJ2-5, with 9 bases fitting TRBD1. The CDR3 is made up of 16 amino acids. V lost 1 base and J lost 5; bases outside the gene matches: 8. Germline V gene data show CDR1 as SGHVS and CDR2 as FQNEAQ. CDR3 DNA: TGTGCCAGCAGCTTAGGGGGACAGGGAAGTAGGGAGACCCAGTACTTC. Its translation: CASSLGGQGSRETQYF.